Below are 26 T cell receptor beta chains sequenced from a single sample in a study of blood T cell repertoires in COVID-19. Some clones are missing from TCRdb's copy, which holds only in-frame ones; the method was immunoSEQ multiplex PCR. The sample has some 220,000 clones; more than 70% are singletons. The source material was peripheral blood. These receptors all come from a human donor in a cohort sampled during active COVID-19.

This sequence joins TRBV9 and TRBJ1-2; TRBD1 agrees at 11 bases. The CDR3 has 16 residues. J lost 6 bases, V lost 3 bases, and 10 bases had no gene match. Germline V gene sequence: CDR1 SGDLS, CDR2 YYNGEE. The CDR3 DNA reads as TGTGCCAGCAGCGCTAGTTCGGGACAGGGGGGTGATGGCTACACCTTC. As protein: CASSASSGQGGDGYTF.

This clone occurred once. This chain connects TRBV27 to TRBJ2-1; 10 bases fit TRBD2. Germline trimming cut 5 bases from V and 6 bases from J; bases unmatched to any gene: 13. Germline assignment: CDR1 MNHEY and CDR2 SMNVEV (reference sequence). The CDR3 covers 17 residues. CDR3 coding DNA: TGTGCCAGCAGTCACTTAAGCGGGAGGGGGGGCGGCAATGAGCAGTTCTTC. Translated, it gives CASSHLSGRGGGNEQFF.

The genes are TRBV19 and TRBJ2-1; tentative D call: TRBD2 (6 bases). V gave up 5 bases and J gave up 9 bases, with 14 bases separating them. This CDR3 is built from 13 residues. Germline V gene sequence: CDR1 LNHDA, CDR2 SQIVND (reference sequence). The DNA of the CDR3 is TGTGCCAGTAGTGGTTGGGAAGCGGGTGAGCAGTTCTTC. Translating it yields CASSGWEAGEQFF. Supplemented by reference TRBV19 and TRBJ2-1, the full variable domain reads DGGITQSPKYLFRKEGQNVTLSCEQNLNHDAMYWYRQDPGQGLRLIYYSQIVNDFQKGDIAEGYSVSREKKESFPLTVTSAQKNPTAFYLCASSGWEAGEQFFGPGTRLTVL.

The V call is TRBV7-2, the J call TRBJ2-2; D may be TRBD1 (5 bases). The CDR3 totals 15 residues. V lost 2 bases and J 1 base, leaving 8 bases between the germline ends. Germline V gene lookup returns CDR1 SGHTA and CDR2 FQGNSA. CDR3 nucleotide sequence: TGTGCCAGCAGCTTACAGACAGAGAACACCGGGGAGCTGTTTTTT. This gives the protein CASSLQTENTGELFF.

This clone was picked up one time. The chain recombines TRBV10-3 with TRBJ2-1, with 8 bases aligning to TRBD1. With 9 bases clipped from V and 5 bases from J, the junction kept 9 bases outside the gene matches. Looked up from germline, CDR1 is ENHRY and CDR2 is SYGVKD. The CDR3 consists of 14 residues. The CDR3 region has the DNA TGTGCCATTCAGGGGGCCAGCGTCCACAATGAGCAGTTCTTC. Residues: CAIQGASVHNEQFF.

V gene TRBV6-5 combines with J gene TRBJ1-1, with D possibly matching TRBD1 (5 bases). Germline V gene lookup returns CDR1 MNHEY and CDR2 SVGAGI. Trimming shortened V by 10 bases and J by 9 bases, and 15 bases separated the two germline ends. The CDR3 has 11 residues. CDR3 DNA: TGTGCCACCGAGGGAGGGGTCAAAGCTTTCTTT. Translating gives CATEGGVKAFF.

The V gene is TRBV3-1 (or the pseudogene TRBV3-2), the J gene TRBJ2-1; weak D call: TRBD2 (5 bases). The CDR3 is made up of 14 amino acids. Trimming stripped 4 bases from V and 2 bases from J, with 9 bases between. Germline CDR1 is LGHDT and CDR2 is YNNKEL (reference sequence). This CDR3 is CASSPYGAYNEQFF. The CDR3, as DNA: TGTGCCAGCAGCCCTTACGGGGCCTACAATGAGCAGTTCTTC.

The chain is built from TRBV29-1 and TRBJ2-1; TRBD2 matches at 8 bases. This CDR3 has 15 residues. In germline, CDR1 is SQVTM, CDR2 ANQGSEA. Unmatched junction bases numbered 9, after V lost 1 base and J lost 7 bases. CDR3 protein: CSVEVPAGVGNEQFF. In nucleotides, the CDR3 is TGCAGCGTTGAAGTTCCAGCGGGGGTGGGTAATGAGCAGTTCTTC.

This clone was observed a handful of times. The chain carries TRBV7-3 and TRBJ2-1, with D possibly matching TRBD1 (6 bases). The length of the CDR3 is 14 residues. V lost 5 bases and J 5 bases, leaving 13 bases between the germline ends. Germline V CDR1 and CDR2: SGHTA, FQGTGA. In nucleotides, the CDR3 is TGTGCCAGCAGCCCAGCCGGGACACACAATGAGCAGTTCTTC. Amino acid sequence: CASSPAGTHNEQFF.

The J gene is TRBJ1-1, the V gene TRBV3-1 (or the pseudogene TRBV3-2); 9 bases fit TRBD1. The CDR3 consists of 17 residues. Germline assignment: CDR1 LGHDT and CDR2 YNNKEL (reference sequence). Trimming took 4 bases from V and 0 from J; bases not matched to a gene: 9. In DNA form, the CDR3 reads TGTGCCAGCAGCCCGCTCCCGGGACAGGGAATGAACACTGAAGCTTTCTTT. Translation gives CASSPLPGQGMNTEAFF.

V and J are TRBV5-4 and TRBJ1-3; 7 positions match TRBD1. Germline trimming cut 0 bases from V and 4 bases from J; bases unmatched to any gene: 7. The CDR3 loop spans 16 amino acids. Germline V gene sequence: CDR1 SGHNT, CDR2 YYREEE (reference sequence). The CDR3 coding sequence is TGTGCCAGCAGCTTGGCGATCGGGACAGTAGGAAACACCATATATTTT. It translates to CASSLAIGTVGNTIYF. Filled out from reference TRBV5-4 and TRBJ1-3, the complete variable domain reads ETGVTQSPTHLIKTRGQQVTLRCSSQSGHNTVSWYQQALGQGPQFIFQYYREEENGRGNFPPRFSGLQFPNYSSELNVNALELDDSALYLCASSLAIGTVGNTIYFGEGSWLTVV.

The rearrangement links TRBV28 to TRBJ1-1; D perhaps matches TRBD1 (5 bases). The CDR3 sequence is 11 residues long. The germline CDR1 and CDR2 sequences are MDHEN and SYDVKM. With 5 bases removed from V and 11 bases from J, the gap between germline ends came to 12 bases. For the CDR3, the DNA is TGTGCCAGCAGTCCCAGGGTAGGGGCTTTCTTT. As protein: CASSPRVGAFF.

J is TRBJ2-5 and V is TRBV6-6, with a possible D match to TRBD2 (5 bases). Germline loops: CDR1 MNHNY, CDR2 SVGAGI (reference sequence). The germline V and J ends were trimmed by 6 bases and 3 bases, with 11 bases remaining between them. The CDR3 is made up of 13 amino acids. The CDR3 DNA follows: TGTGCCAGCAGGGAAGGGCGGGAAGAGACCCAGTACTTC. It translates to CASREGREETQYF.

The chain uses TRBV19 and TRBJ2-1; a weak D match, TRBD1 (6 bases). CDR3 length equals 15 residues. V dropped 1 base and J dropped 3 bases, with 10 bases sitting between them. Looked up from germline, CDR1 is LNHDA and CDR2 is SQIVND (reference sequence). CDR3 coding DNA: TGTGCCAGTAGTATAGCCAGGGGCCGCTACAATGAGCAGTTCTTC. Its translation is CASSIARGRYNEQFF.

The chain has TRBV28 and TRBJ1-1, with 8 bases that match TRBD1. Germline assignment: CDR1 MDHEN and CDR2 SYDVKM. The CDR3 spans 16 residues. J was trimmed by 6 bases and V by 5 bases; bases with no gene match: 14. DNA of the CDR3: TGTGCCAGCAGTCCCCGGACAGGGCGCGCTCGGCCTGAAGCTTTCTTT. It yields the protein CASSPRTGRARPEAFF.

The chain carries TRBV18 and TRBJ2-4, with a weak D call TRBD1 (5 bases). V shed 5 bases and J shed 7 bases, with 15 bases lying between them. Germline V gives CDR1 KGHSH, CDR2 LQKENI. The CDR3 is 14 amino acids. The CDR3 sequence: CASSSSGLMNIQYF. CDR3 bases: TGTGCCAGCTCATCGTCAGGGTTGATGAACATTCAGTACTTC. The variable domain in full, with the rest retrieved from reference TRBV18 and TRBJ2-4, is NAGVMQNPRHLVRRRGQEARLRCSPMKGHSHVYWYRQLPEEGLKFMVYLQKENIIDESGMPKERFSAEFPKEGPSILRIQQVVRGDSAAYFCASSSSGLMNIQYFGAGTRLSVL.

The chain uses TRBV11-2 and TRBJ2-7; 8 bases line up with TRBD2. This CDR3 region has 14 residues. In germline, CDR1 is SGHAT, CDR2 FQNNGV. V was clipped by 5 bases and J by 3 bases; unmatched bases: 6. The CDR3: CASSLSGGYYEQYF. The CDR3 DNA is TGTGCCAGCAGCCTCTCGGGGGGGTACTACGAGCAGTACTTC.

V is TRBV7-2 and J is TRBJ2-5, with D tentatively TRBD1 (5 bases). CDR1 is SGHTA, CDR2 FQGNSA, per germline. Trimming took 5 bases from V and 5 from J, leaving 18 bases between them. This CDR3 contains 15 residues. The CDR3 protein is CASSPQGSPGETQYF. The CDR3 DNA reads TGTGCCAGCAGCCCCCAGGGTTCCCCGGGCGAGACCCAGTACTTC.

V and J are TRBV3-1 (or the pseudogene TRBV3-2) and TRBJ2-7; 10 bases agree with TRBD2. The CDR3 has 15 residues. Germline CDR1 and CDR2: LGHDT and YNNKEL (reference sequence). V shed 3 bases and J 5 bases; nucleotides not matched to a gene: 7. The CDR3 region has the DNA TGTGCCAGCAGCCACCAGCGGGGGGGTATGGACGAGCAGTACTTC. Protein product: CASSHQRGGMDEQYF.

The chain is built from TRBV7-9 and TRBJ2-7; TRBD2 agrees at 7 bases. This CDR3 contains 16 residues. CDR1 is SEHNR, CDR2 FQNEAQ, per germline (reference sequence). Germline trimming cut 5 bases from V and 4 bases from J; bases unmatched to any gene: 14. CDR3 protein: CASSPSARTRYYEQYF. The CDR3 region has the DNA TGTGCCAGCAGCCCCTCGGCGAGGACTAGATATTACGAGCAGTACTTC.

The genes are TRBV10-3 and TRBJ2-3; D might be TRBD1 (6 bases). V gave up 3 bases and J gave up 4 bases, with 17 bases separating them. This CDR3 is built from 16 residues. Germline V gene sequence: CDR1 ENHRY, CDR2 SYGVKD. CDR3 in DNA: TGTGCCATCAGTGATTCCATTACAGGGATGCCAGATACGCAGTATTTT. Translation gives CAISDSITGMPDTQYF.

V gene TRBV6-5 combines with J gene TRBJ2-1, with TRBD2 as a possible D gene (5 bases). The CDR3 is 14 residues long. Trimming removed 6 bases at V and 2 bases at J, with 11 bases between. Germline V CDR1 and CDR2: MNHEY, SVGAGI. This CDR3 is CASRPAGAYNEQFF. CDR3 nucleotides: TGTGCCAGCAGACCCGCGGGCGCCTACAATGAGCAGTTCTTC.

This chain joins TRBV4-2 and TRBJ2-3, with TRBD1 matching over 9 bases. V lost 4 bases and J lost 6; bases outside the gene matches: 5. CDR1 and CDR2 from the germline V gene are LGHNA and YNFKEQ. This CDR3 contains 14 residues. The CDR3 sequence: CASSPTGGRDTQYF. The CDR3 DNA reads as TGTGCCAGCAGCCCAACAGGGGGCCGGGATACGCAGTATTTT.

This clone has just one count. The chain joins TRBV7-9 to TRBJ2-7, with 10 bases fitting TRBD2. Germline V gene lookup returns CDR1 SEHNR and CDR2 FQNEAQ (reference sequence). V dropped 2 bases and J dropped 7; count of bases not matched to a gene: 8. The CDR3 totals 15 residues. CDR3 nucleotides: TGTGCCAGCAGCTTACGGCTAGCGGGGGTGGGTGAGCAGTACTTC. Its protein product is CASSLRLAGVGEQYF.

This clone has only one observation. The chain combines TRBV7-2 with TRBJ2-5; a weak D match, TRBD1 (5 bases). V was shortened by 1 base and J by 2 bases, with 23 bases between the two germline ends. The CDR3 is made up of 19 amino acids. CDR1 and CDR2 (germline): SGHTA, FQGNSA. CDR3 sequence (DNA): TGTGCCAGCAGCTTAGGGTCCAGGGTACTAAGGGGTGGGCAAGAGACCCAGTACTTC. Its protein is CASSLGSRVLRGGQETQYF. The full variable domain, rest sourced from reference TRBV7-2 and TRBJ2-5, is GAGVSQSPSNKVTEKGKDVELRCDPISGHTALYWYRQSLGQGLEFLIYFQGNSAPDKSGLPSDRFSAERTGGSVSTLTIQRTQQEDSAVYLCASSLGSRVLRGGQETQYFGPGTRLLVL.

V and J are TRBV7-9 and TRBJ2-3; TRBD2 matches at 9 bases. The CDR3 is 16 residues long. With V trimmed by 5 bases and J by 4 bases, 10 bases remained unmatched. Per germline, CDR1 SEHNR and CDR2 FQNEAQ (reference sequence). The CDR3 nucleotides are TGTGCCAGCAGCCCATCGCTAGCGGGGTCCTCAGATACGCAGTATTTT. This sequence encodes CASSPSLAGSSDTQYF.